This T cell receptor beta chain is drawn from a study of blood T cells in healthy people across ages. A J-beta primer mix and a sample-barcoded 5' primer were used in a second PCR of roughly 7 to 12 cycles. TCRdb processed the 5' RACE reads anew with MiXCR; each CDR3 protein has one entry. The top ten clones hold 13% of a sample with 650,000 to 700,000 distinct CDR3 sequences, under 65% of them seen once. This clonotype was observed many times. Its antigen remains unknown. The study, taken as a whole, reports: Strong correlation existed between TCR beta diversity and naive T cell percentage.

The V end was cut by 3 bases, the J end by 3 bases, with 6 bases between. The CDR3 consists of 12 residues. The V gene's germline CDR1 is MDHEN and CDR2 SYDVKM. This clonotype was sampled from a woman of 80 years or more in good health. The chain joins TRBV28 to TRBJ2-7; D uncertain. Sequenced material: blood. CDR3 in DNA: TGTGCCAGCAGTTTTGTGGGCTACGAGCAGTACTTC. Translating gives CASSFVGYEQYF.